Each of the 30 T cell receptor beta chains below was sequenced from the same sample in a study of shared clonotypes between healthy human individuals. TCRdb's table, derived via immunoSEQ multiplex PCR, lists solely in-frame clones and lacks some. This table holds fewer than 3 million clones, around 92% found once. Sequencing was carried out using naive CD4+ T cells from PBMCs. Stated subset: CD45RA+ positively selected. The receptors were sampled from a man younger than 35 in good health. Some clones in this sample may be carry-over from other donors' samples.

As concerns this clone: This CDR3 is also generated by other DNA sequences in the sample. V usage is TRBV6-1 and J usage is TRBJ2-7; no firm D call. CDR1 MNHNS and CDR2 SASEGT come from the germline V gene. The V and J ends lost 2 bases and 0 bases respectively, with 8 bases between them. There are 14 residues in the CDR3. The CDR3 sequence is CASSEQASSYEQYF. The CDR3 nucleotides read TGTGCCAGCAGTGAACAGGCGAGCTCCTACGAGCAGTACTTC.

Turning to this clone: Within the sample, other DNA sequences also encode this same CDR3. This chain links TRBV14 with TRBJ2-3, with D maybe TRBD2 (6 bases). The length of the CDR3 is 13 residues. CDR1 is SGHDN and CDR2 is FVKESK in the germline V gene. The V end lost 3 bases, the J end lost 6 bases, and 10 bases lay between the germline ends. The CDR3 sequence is CASSQAGTDTQYF. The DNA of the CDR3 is TGTGCCAGCAGCCAGGCGGGGACCGATACGCAGTATTTT.

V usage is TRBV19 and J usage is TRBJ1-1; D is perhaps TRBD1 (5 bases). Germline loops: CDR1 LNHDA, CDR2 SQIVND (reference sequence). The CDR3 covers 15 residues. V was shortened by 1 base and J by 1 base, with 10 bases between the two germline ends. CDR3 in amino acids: CASSIVDRTNTEAFF. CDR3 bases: TGTGCCAGTAGTATAGTTGACAGAACGAACACTGAAGCTTTCTTT.

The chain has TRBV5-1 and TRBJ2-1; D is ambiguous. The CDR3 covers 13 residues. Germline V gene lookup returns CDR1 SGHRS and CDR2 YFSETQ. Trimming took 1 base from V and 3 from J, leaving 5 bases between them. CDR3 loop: CASSLPLYNEQFF. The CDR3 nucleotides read TGCGCCAGCAGCTTGCCCCTCTACAATGAGCAGTTCTTC.

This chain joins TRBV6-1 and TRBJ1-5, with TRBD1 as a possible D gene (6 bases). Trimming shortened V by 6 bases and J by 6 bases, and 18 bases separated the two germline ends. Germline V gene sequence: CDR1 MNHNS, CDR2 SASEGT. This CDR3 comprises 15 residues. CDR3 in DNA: TGTGCCAGCAGGCGACAGGCGGGGAGATCTCAGCCCCAGCATTTT. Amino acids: CASRRQAGRSQPQHF.

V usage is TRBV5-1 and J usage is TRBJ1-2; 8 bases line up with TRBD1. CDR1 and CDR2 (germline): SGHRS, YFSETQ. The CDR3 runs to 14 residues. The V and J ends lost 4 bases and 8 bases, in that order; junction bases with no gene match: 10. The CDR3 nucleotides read TGCGCCAGCAGCATGGGCGGACAGGGATACGGCTACACCTTC. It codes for CASSMGGQGYGYTF. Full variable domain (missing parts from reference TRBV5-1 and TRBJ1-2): KAGVTQTPRYLIKTRGQQVTLSCSPISGHRSVSWYQQTPGQGLQFLFEYFSETQRNKGNFPGRFSGRQFSNSRSEMNVSTLELGDSALYLCASSMGGQGYGYTFGSGTRLTVV.

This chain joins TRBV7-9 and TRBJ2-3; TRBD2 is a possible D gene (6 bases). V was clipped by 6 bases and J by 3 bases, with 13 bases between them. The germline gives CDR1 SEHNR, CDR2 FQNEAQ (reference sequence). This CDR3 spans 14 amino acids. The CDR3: CASSPYAGTDTQYF. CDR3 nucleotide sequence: TGTGCCAGCAGTCCTTACGCGGGGACAGATACGCAGTATTTT.

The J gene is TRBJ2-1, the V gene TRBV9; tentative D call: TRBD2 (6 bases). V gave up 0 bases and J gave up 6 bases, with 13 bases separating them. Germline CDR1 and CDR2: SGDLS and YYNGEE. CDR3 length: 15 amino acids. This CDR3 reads CASSVARREVNEQFF. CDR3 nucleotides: TGTGCCAGCAGCGTAGCTAGAAGGGAGGTCAATGAGCAGTTCTTC.

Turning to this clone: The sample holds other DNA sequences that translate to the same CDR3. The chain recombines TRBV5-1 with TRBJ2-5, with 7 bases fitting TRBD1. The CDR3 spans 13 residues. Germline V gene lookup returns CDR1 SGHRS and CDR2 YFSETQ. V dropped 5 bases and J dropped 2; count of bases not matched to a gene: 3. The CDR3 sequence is CASSRDSQETQYF. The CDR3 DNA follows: TGCGCCAGCAGTCGGGACAGTCAAGAGACCCAGTACTTC.

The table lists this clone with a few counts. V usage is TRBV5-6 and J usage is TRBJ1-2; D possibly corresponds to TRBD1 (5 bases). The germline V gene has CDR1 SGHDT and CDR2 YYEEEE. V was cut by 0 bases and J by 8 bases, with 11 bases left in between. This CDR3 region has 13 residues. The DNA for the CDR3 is TGTGCCAGCAGCTTGGTCCAGGGTGGAGGCTACACCTTC. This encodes CASSLVQGGGYTF. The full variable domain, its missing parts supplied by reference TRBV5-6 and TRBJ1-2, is DAGVTQSPTHLIKTRGQQVTLRCSPKSGHDTVSWYQQALGQGPQFIFQYYEEEERQRGNFPDRFSGHQFPNYSSELNVNALLLGDSALYLCASSLVQGGGYTFGSGTRLTVV.

The DNA for the CDR3 is TGTGCCAGCCTCGGATGGGGGGATACGCAGTATTTT. This gives the protein CASLGWGDTQYF. The V gene is TRBV27, the J gene TRBJ2-3; D possibly matches TRBD1 or TRBD2 (5 bases each). V lost 8 bases, J lost 6 bases, and 12 bases lay in between. This CDR3 contains 12 residues. The germline V gene encodes CDR1 MNHEY and CDR2 SMNVEV (reference sequence).

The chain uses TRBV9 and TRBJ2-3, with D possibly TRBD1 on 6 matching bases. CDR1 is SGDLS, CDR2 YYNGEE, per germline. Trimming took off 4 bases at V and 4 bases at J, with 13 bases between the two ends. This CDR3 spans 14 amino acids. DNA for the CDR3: TGTGCCAGCAGCCCCGAGGGGGTACCAGATACGCAGTATTTT. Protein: CASSPEGVPDTQYF.

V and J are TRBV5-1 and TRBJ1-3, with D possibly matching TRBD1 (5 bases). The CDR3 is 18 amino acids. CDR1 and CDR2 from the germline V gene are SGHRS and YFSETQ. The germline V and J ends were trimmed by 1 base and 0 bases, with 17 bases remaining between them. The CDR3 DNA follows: TGCGCCAGCAGCTTGTCGGGGGATGTAAGGCGCTCTGGAAACACCATATATTTT. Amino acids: CASSLSGDVRRSGNTIYF. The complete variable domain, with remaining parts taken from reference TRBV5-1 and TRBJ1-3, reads KAGVTQTPRYLIKTRGQQVTLSCSPISGHRSVSWYQQTPGQGLQFLFEYFSETQRNKGNFPGRFSGRQFSNSRSEMNVSTLELGDSALYLCASSLSGDVRRSGNTIYFGEGSWLTVV.

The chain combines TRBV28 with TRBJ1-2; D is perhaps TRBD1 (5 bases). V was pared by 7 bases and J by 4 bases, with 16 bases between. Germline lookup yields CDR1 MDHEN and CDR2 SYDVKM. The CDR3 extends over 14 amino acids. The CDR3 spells CASKTLGTIYGYTF. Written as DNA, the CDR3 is TGTGCCAGCAAAACCCTTGGGACGATCTATGGCTACACCTTC.

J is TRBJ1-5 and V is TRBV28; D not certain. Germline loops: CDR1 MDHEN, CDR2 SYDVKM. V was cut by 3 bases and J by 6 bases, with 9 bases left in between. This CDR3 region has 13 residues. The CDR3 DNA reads TGTGCCAGCAGTTTTGACGGGTCTCAGCCCCAGCATTTT. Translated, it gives CASSFDGSQPQHF.

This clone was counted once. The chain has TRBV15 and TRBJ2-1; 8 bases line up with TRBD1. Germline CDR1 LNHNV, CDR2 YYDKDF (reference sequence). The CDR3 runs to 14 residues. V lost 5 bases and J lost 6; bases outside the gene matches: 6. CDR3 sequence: CATSARTGSNEQFF. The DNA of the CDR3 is TGTGCCACCAGCGCCCGGACAGGGTCCAATGAGCAGTTCTTC.

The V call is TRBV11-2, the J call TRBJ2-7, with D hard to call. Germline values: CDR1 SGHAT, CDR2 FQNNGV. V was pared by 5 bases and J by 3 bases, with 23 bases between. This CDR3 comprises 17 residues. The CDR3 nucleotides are TGTGCCAGCAGCCCCCTAATCGTGCCCAGCGCTAACTACGAGCAGTACTTC. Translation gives CASSPLIVPSANYEQYF.

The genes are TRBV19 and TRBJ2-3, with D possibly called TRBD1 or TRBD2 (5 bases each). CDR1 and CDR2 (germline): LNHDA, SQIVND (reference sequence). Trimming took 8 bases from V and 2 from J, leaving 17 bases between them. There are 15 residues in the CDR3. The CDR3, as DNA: TGTGCCAGTTCCAGGGAGATTGGGATCACAGATACGCAGTATTTT. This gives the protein CASSREIGITDTQYF.

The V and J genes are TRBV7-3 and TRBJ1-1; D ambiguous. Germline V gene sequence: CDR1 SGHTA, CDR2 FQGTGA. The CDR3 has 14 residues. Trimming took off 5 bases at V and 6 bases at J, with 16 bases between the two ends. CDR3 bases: TGTGCCAGCAGCCTCTCAGCCGGGTCCTCTGAAGCTTTCTTT. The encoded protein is CASSLSAGSSEAFF. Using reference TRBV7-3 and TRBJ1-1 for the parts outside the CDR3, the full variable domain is GAGVSQTPSNKVTEKGKYVELRCDPISGHTALYWYRQSLGQGPEFLIYFQGTGAADDSGLPNDRFFAVRPEGSVSTLKIQRTERGDSAVYLCASSLSAGSSEAFFGQGTRLTVV.

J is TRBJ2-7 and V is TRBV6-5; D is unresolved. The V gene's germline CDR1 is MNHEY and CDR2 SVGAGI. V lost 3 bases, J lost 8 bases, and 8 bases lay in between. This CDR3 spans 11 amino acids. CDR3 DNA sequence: TGTGCCAGCAGTTATGGGGAAAAGCAGTACTTC. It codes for CASSYGEKQYF.

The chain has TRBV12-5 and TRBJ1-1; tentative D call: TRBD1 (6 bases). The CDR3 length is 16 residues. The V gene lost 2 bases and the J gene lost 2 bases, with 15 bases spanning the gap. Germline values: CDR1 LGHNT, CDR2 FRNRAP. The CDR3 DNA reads TGTGCTAGTGGTTTGTTGGGGGGCGCGGGTAACACTGAAGCTTTCTTT. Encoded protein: CASGLLGGAGNTEAFF.

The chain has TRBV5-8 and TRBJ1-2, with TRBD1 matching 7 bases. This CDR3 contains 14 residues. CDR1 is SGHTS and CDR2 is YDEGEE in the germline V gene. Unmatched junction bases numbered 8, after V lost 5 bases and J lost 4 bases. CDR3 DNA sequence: TGTGCCAGCAGGAGTGGGACAGCCCTCTATGGCTACACCTTC. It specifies CASRSGTALYGYTF.

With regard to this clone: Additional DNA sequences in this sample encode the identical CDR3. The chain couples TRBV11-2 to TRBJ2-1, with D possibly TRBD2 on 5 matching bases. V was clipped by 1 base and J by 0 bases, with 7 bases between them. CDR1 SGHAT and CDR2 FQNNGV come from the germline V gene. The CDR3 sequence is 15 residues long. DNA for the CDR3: TGTGCCAGCAGCTTAGCAAGCGGCTCCTACAATGAGCAGTTCTTC. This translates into CASSLASGSYNEQFF.

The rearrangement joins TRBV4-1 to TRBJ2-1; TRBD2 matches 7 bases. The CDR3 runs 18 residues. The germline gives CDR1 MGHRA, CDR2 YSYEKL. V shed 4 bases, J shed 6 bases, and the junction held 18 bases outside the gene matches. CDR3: CASSRPILGEGSVNEQFF. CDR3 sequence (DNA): TGCGCCAGCAGCCGCCCTATACTTGGGGAGGGCTCGGTCAATGAGCAGTTCTTC.

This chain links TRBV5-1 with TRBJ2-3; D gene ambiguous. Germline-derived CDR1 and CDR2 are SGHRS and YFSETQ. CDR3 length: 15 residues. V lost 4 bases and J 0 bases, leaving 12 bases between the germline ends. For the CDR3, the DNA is TGCGCCAGCAGCCCCCCTCTTTCGAGCACAGATACGCAGTATTTT. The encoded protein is CASSPPLSSTDTQYF.

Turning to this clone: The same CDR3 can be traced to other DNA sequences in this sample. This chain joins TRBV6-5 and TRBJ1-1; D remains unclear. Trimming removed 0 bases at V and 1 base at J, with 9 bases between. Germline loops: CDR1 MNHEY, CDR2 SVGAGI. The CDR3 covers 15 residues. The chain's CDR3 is CASSYSSVPNTEAFF. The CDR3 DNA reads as TGTGCCAGCAGTTACTCGTCTGTACCGAACACTGAAGCTTTCTTT.

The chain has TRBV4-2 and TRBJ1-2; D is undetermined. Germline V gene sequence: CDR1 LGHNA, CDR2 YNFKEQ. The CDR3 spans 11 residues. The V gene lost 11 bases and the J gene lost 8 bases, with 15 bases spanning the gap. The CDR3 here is CAGGWGRGYTF. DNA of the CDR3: TGTGCCGGAGGTTGGGGTCGAGGCTACACCTTC.

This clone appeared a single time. The CDR3 coding sequence is TGTGCCAGCAGCCAGGACTGGTGGACTGAAGCTTTCTTT. It is translated as CASSQDWWTEAFF. The chain carries TRBV4-2 and TRBJ1-1; D remains unclear. CDR3 size: 13 residues. Germline CDR1 reads LGHNA; CDR2 reads YNFKEQ. V was cut by 3 bases and J by 5 bases, with 10 bases left in between.

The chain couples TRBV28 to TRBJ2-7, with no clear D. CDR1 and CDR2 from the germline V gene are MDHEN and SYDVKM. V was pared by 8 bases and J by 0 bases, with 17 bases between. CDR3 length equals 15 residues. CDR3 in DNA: TGTGCCAGCGGCCCCCCCTGGGGTGACTCCTACGAGCAGTACTTC. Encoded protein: CASGPPWGDSYEQYF.

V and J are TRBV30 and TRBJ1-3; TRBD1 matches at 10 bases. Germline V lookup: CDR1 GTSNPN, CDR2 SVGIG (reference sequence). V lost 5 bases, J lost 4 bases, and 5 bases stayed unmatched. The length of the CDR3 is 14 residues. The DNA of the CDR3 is TGTGCCTGGGACAGGGGGCGAGGGGGAAACACCATATATTTT. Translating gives CAWDRGRGGNTIYF.